This T cell receptor beta chain was identified during a study of OX40 agonist ivuxolimab in advanced cancers. Looking at the study overall: Patients assigned to dose escalation were diagnosed with hepatocellular carcinoma, melanoma, renal cell or head and neck cancer. Regarding the study as a whole: The study did not work out the antigen specificity of the expanded peripheral T cells. The study observed clonal expansion of CD4+ and CD8+ blood T cells by week 6 at 0.1 to 3.0 mg/kg.

Researchers took blood at baseline, on cycle 4 day 1, and on cycle 7 day 1. The CDR3 runs to 13 residues. Between the trimmed V and J ends, which lost 5 bases and 0 bases, there was a span of 5 bases. Germline CDR1 is MNHNS and CDR2 is SASEGT. Comment on this clone: Its antigen is as yet unknown. Other DNA sequences of this sample code for an identical CDR3.

Assay: immunoSEQ multiplex PCR; the TCRdb copy retains only in-frame clones and omits some. The sample yields some 42,000 clones, approximately 78% seen once. This receptor was taken from an adult with an advanced solid tumor such as melanoma, head and neck, liver or kidney cancer. Sequenced here: CD4+ or CD8+ T cells sorted from blood, sampled in a trial of the OX40 agonist ivuxolimab. The V gene is TRBV6-1, the J gene TRBJ2-1; possibly TRBD2 for D (5 bases). CDR3: CASSRDSYNEQFF. CDR3 DNA: TGTGCCAGCAGTCGGGACTCCTACAATGAGCAGTTCTTC.